This entry features one TCR beta chain sequence. The antigen is undetermined. These data are taken from a study of identical twins. General study findings and limits: Among beta out-of-frame sequences, excess sharing between twins appeared weaker.

TCRdb reprocessed the 5' RACE reads with MiXCR, giving one entry per CDR3 protein. Here the sample spans fewer than 250,000 distinct CDR3 sequences, around 8% being singletons. Trimming at V came to 10 bases and at J to 5 bases, leaving 7 bases not matched to a gene. Germline-derived CDR1 and CDR2 are ENHRY and SYGVKD. The CDR3 is 13 amino acids. These same records also appear under a second study, on yellow fever vaccine responses in identical twins. That source reports: Twins' vaccine T cell response reportedly seemed partly convergent, partly personalized.

The sample was memory (CD45RO+) T cells sorted from blood. The chain combines TRBV10-3 with TRBJ1-4, with 7 bases identical to TRBD1. The clonotype comes from a woman younger than 35 in good health. The CDR3 loop is CATRTGPNEKLFF. The CDR3 coding sequence is TGTGCCACTCGGACAGGACCAAATGAAAAACTGTTTTTT.